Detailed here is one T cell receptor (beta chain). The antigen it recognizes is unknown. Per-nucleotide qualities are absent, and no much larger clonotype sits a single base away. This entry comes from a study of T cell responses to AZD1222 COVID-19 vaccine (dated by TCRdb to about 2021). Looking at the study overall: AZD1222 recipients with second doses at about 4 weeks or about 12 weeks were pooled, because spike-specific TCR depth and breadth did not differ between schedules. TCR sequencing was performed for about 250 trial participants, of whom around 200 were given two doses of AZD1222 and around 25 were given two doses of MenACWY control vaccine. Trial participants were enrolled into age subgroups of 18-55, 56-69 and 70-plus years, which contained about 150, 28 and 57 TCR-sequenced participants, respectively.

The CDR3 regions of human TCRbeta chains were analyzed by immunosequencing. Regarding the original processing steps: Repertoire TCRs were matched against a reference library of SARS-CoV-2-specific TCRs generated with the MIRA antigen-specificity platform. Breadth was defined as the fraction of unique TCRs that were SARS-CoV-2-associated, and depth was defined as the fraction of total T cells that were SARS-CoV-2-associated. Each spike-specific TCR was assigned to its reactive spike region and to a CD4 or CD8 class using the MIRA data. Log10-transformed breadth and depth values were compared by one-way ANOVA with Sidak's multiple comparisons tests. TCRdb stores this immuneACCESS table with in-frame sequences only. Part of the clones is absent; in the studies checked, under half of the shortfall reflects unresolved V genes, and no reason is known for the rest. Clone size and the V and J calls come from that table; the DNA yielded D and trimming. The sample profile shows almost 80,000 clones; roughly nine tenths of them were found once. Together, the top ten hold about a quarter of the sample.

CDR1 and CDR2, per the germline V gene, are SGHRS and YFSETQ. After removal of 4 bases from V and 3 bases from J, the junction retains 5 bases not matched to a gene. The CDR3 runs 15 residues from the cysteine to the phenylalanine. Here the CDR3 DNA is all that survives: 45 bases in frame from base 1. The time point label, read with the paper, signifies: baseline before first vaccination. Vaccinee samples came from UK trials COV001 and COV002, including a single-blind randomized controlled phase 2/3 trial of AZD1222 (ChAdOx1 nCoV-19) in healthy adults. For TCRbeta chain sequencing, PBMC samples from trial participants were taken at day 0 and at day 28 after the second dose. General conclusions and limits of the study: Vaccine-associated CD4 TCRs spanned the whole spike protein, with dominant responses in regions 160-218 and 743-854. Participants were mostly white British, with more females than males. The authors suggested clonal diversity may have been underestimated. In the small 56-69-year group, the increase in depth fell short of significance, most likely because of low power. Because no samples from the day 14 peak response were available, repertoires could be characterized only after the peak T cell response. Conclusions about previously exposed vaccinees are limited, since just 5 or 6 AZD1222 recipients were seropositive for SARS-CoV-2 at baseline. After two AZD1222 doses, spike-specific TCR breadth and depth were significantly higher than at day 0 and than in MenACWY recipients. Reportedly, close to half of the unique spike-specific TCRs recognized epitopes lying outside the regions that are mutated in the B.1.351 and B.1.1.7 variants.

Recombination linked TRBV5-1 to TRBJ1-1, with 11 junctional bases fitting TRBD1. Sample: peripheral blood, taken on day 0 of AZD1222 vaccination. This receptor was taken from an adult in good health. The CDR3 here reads CASSPGQGAHTEAFF. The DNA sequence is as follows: TGCGCCAGCAGCCCCGGACAGGGGGCACACACTGAAGCTTTCTTT.